This TCR beta chain was sequenced in a study of post-analysis software for immune sequencing data. Study results and caveats: With TRBV5-6, TRBV5-1 and TRBV20-1 included, about five TRBV segments were more frequent in patients than in controls. For normalized Chao1 diversity, multiple sclerosis patients scored significantly lower than controls did.

Sequencing libraries made from TCR beta cDNA carried unique molecular identifiers. TCRdb reprocessed the PCR reads with MiXCR, giving one entry per CDR3 protein. The top ten hold more than 0.45% of the sample, which has hundreds of thousands of distinct CDR3 sequences, roughly 29% seen once. This clonotype was observed a handful of times. The antigen is unknown. Germline lookup yields CDR1 SGHTA and CDR2 FQGNSA. V was clipped by 5 bases and J by 4 bases, with 17 bases between them. CDR3 size: 15 residues. This receptor was taken from a girl aged 10 to 17 with multiple sclerosis. The sequenced material came from blood. The chain recombines TRBV7-2 with TRBJ2-5; D tentatively reads TRBD1 or TRBD2 (5 bases each). The CDR3 coding sequence is TGTGCCAGCAGCCCCCCTGGGACGTTAATAGAGACCCAGTACTTC. This encodes CASSPPGTLIETQYF.